This entry lists 14 T cell receptor beta chains sequenced from one sample in a study of regulatory T cells in long-lasting Graves disease. Time point specified: newly diagnosed GD, antithyroid drugs for less than 3 months. From PBMCs, RNA was extracted and then used to make the TCR library. CDR3-region Arm-PCR and iRepertoire HTBI primers produced the TCR beta libraries. A single record per CDR3 protein comes from TCRdb applying MiXCR to the multiplex PCR reads. Of about 210,000 distinct CDR3 sequences in the sample, less than 20% were seen once. These data were also reused for a study on T cells in Graves' hyperthyroidism and ophthalmopathy.

The sample here was peripheral blood mononuclear cells (PBMCs), taken at new diagnosis, from a patient treated with antithyroid drugs. These receptors all come from a woman in her twenties or thirties with Graves disease.

Ten or more counts support this clonotype. The J gene is TRBJ2-7, the V gene TRBV28, with 12 bases aligning to TRBD2. V lost 4 bases and J lost 6; bases outside the gene matches: 7. Germline values: CDR1 MDHEN, CDR2 SYDVKM. This CDR3 region has 15 residues. CDR3 region: CASSSLAGGPGEQYF. As DNA, the CDR3 is TGTGCCAGCAGTTCTCTAGCGGGAGGGCCGGGCGAGCAGTACTTC.

This clonotype has a count of ten or more. V usage is TRBV28 and J usage is TRBJ1-1; possible D gene TRBD1, 6 bases. The CDR3 contains 12 residues. The germline gives CDR1 MDHEN, CDR2 SYDVKM. Trimming removed 5 bases at V and 10 bases at J, with 14 bases between. The CDR3 protein is CASSPRRGLAFF. As DNA, the CDR3 is TGTGCCAGCAGTCCACGTCGGGGGCTAGCTTTCTTT.

This chain joins TRBV27 and TRBJ2-5, with 8 bases aligning to TRBD2. Per the germline V gene, CDR1 is MNHEY and CDR2 is SMNVEV (reference sequence). Trimming removed 6 bases from V and 5 bases from J; junction bases left unmatched: 17. CDR3 length: 17 residues. The CDR3 here is CASSRTPGLGAGETQYF. CDR3 in DNA: TGTGCCAGCAGCCGGACGCCGGGACTAGGGGCCGGGGAGACCCAGTACTTC.

This clonotype came up a few times. One end of the junction does not line up with germline, which may come from a read error. The chain links TRBV9 to TRBJ2-7; possibly TRBD2 for D (6 bases). The V gene's germline CDR1 is SGDLS and CDR2 YYNGEE. The CDR3 loop spans 15 amino acids. CDR3 coding DNA: TGTGCCAGCAGCGTAGGGGCGGGGTTTTCCTACGAGCTGTACTTC. It codes for CASSVGAGFSYELYF.

The chain uses TRBV3-1 and TRBJ1-1; 8 nucleotides match TRBD1. The CDR3 loop spans 12 amino acids. Trimming at V came to 4 bases and at J to 10 bases, leaving 5 bases not matched to a gene. Germline V gene sequence: CDR1 LGHDT, CDR2 YNNKEL (reference sequence). CDR3 amino acids: CASSRLQGGAFF. DNA of the CDR3: TGTGCCAGCAGCCGGCTACAGGGGGGAGCTTTCTTT.

This clonotype was recorded many times. The chain is built from TRBV2 and TRBJ2-2; D remains unclear. The germline V gene has CDR1 SNHLY and CDR2 FYNNEI. The V end lost 5 bases, the J end lost 3 bases, and 7 bases lay between the germline ends. The CDR3 length is 13 residues. This CDR3 reads CASSRTYTGELFF. CDR3 coding DNA: TGTGCCAGCAGTCGGACCTACACCGGGGAGCTGTTTTTT.

The CDR3 here is CASSTIRAYNEQFF. DNA for the CDR3: TGTGCCAGCAGTACGATAAGGGCCTACAATGAGCAGTTCTTC. The chain uses TRBV2 and TRBJ2-1; no clear D. V dropped 5 bases and J dropped 2 bases, with 10 bases sitting between them. The CDR3 totals 14 residues. Germline V gene data show CDR1 as SNHLY and CDR2 as FYNNEI.

This chain joins TRBV5-1 and TRBJ1-1, with TRBD1 as a possible D gene (5 bases). This CDR3 has 16 residues. Germline loops: CDR1 SGHRS, CDR2 YFSETQ. V was pared by 2 bases and J by 4 bases, with 18 bases between. CDR3 nucleotides: TGCGCCAGCAGCTTACCTCTCGAGGGGCCGAGCACTGAAGCTTTCTTT. This codes for CASSLPLEGPSTEAFF. The whole variable domain, filled in from reference TRBV5-1 and TRBJ1-1, reads KAGVTQTPRYLIKTRGQQVTLSCSPISGHRSVSWYQQTPGQGLQFLFEYFSETQRNKGNFPGRFSGRQFSNSRSEMNVSTLELGDSALYLCASSLPLEGPSTEAFFGQGTRLTVV.

This clonotype was detected many times. V gene TRBV11-2 combines with J gene TRBJ1-6, with D tentatively TRBD1 (5 bases). Germline V CDR1 and CDR2: SGHAT, FQNNGV. The CDR3 contains 16 residues. Trimming took 1 base from V and 0 from J, leaving 7 bases between them. CDR3 amino acids: CASSLGQSSYNSPLHF. The CDR3 nucleotides read TGTGCCAGCAGCTTAGGACAGAGCTCCTATAATTCACCCCTCCACTTT.

This clonotype showed up many times. The rearrangement links TRBV5-1 to TRBJ1-5, with D possibly TRBD1 on 5 matching bases. Germline V CDR1 and CDR2: SGHRS, YFSETQ. The CDR3 covers 11 residues. The V gene lost 8 bases and the J gene lost 16 bases, with 19 bases spanning the gap. The CDR3 nucleotides are TGCGCCAGTGACCTCCGGGACCTCGGACATTTT. Its protein product is CASDLRDLGHF.

This clonotype was detected ten times or more. The chain's CDR3 is CASSIKRGSLSGANVLTF. CDR3 coding DNA: TGTGCCAGTAGTATTAAGCGGGGCTCCCTGTCTGGGGCCAACGTCCTGACTTTC. The chain employs TRBV19 and TRBJ2-6, with 7 positions matching TRBD2. In germline, CDR1 is LNHDA, CDR2 SQIVND (reference sequence). This CDR3 spans 18 amino acids. Losses at the gene ends were 3 bases for V and 1 base for J; bases not matched to a gene: 9.

This clonotype was recorded at least ten times. This sequence joins TRBV19 and TRBJ1-6, with D perhaps TRBD1 (6 bases). Germline V gene data show CDR1 as LNHDA and CDR2 as SQIVND (reference sequence). V lost 7 bases, J lost 7 bases, and 20 bases lay in between. The CDR3 sequence is 16 residues long. CDR3 DNA sequence: TGTGCCAGTACCCCAAAACAGGGAATGTGGAATTCACCCCTCCACTTT. Encoded protein: CASTPKQGMWNSPLHF.

This clonotype has ten or more counts. This chain uses TRBV20-1 with TRBJ2-7; TRBD1 matches 9 bases. V was clipped by 7 bases and J by 6 bases; unmatched bases: 19. This CDR3 contains 16 residues. Germline CDR1 reads DFQATT; CDR2 reads SNEGSKA (reference sequence). CDR3 nucleotides: TGCAGTGGTAGGGACAGGGAGGGGGGGCGGATTAGCGAGCAGTACTTC. Protein sequence: CSGRDREGGRISEQYF.

The V gene is TRBV25-1, the J gene TRBJ2-5; 8 bases are shared with TRBD2. The CDR3 contains 14 residues. Losses at the gene ends were 1 base for V and 4 bases for J; bases not matched to a gene: 2. Per germline, CDR1 MGHDK and CDR2 SYGVNS. The CDR3 region is CASSEFAGGETQYF. CDR3 DNA: TGTGCCAGCAGTGAATTTGCGGGGGGAGAGACCCAGTACTTC. Supplemented by reference TRBV25-1 and TRBJ2-5, the full variable domain reads EADIYQTPRYLVIGTGKKITLECSQTMGHDKMYWYQQDPGMELHLIHYSYGVNSTEKGDLSSESTVSRIRTEHFPLTLESARPSHTSQYLCASSEFAGGETQYFGPGTRLLVL.